This T cell receptor (beta chain) is from a study of molecular identifiers for immune sequencing clone quantification. The CDR3 totals 15 residues. The germline V and J ends were trimmed by 6 bases and 0 bases, with 12 bases remaining between them. In germline, CDR1 is SNHLY, CDR2 FYNNEI. TCRdb ran MiXCR on the PCR reads and lists one entry per CDR3 protein. The sample lists some 650,000 distinct CDR3 sequences; about 20% were seen once. For this clonotype: Its cognate antigen is unknown.

Study findings and constraints: Clones carrying above 20 RNA copies accounted for over 98% of effector molecules, under 1% in naive cells.

The gene calls are TRBV2 and TRBJ2-4; tentatively, D is TRBD1 (5 bases). Sequenced: naive CD8+ T cells from blood, with Jurkat cell RNA spiked in. Documented subset: FACS-sorted CD8+CD4-CCR7+CD45RA+ naive T cells. The TCR was taken from a human donor in good health. Some libraries in this study had Jurkat cell RNA spiked in. CDR3 DNA sequence: TGTGCCAGCAGGGGGCTTGGGGAAGCCAAAAACATTCAGTACTTC. Encoded protein: CASRGLGEAKNIQYF.